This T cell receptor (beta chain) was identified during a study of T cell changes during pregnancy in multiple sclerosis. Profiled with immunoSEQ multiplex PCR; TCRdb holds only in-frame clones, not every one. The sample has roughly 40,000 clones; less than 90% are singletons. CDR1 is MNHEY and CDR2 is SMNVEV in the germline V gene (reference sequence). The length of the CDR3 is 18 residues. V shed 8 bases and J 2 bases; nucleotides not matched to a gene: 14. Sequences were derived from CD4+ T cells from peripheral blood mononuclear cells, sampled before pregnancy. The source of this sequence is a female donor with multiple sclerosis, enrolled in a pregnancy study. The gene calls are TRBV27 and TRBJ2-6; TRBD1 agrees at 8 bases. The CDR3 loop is CASAPGTGGSTGANVLTF. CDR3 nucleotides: TGTGCCAGCGCGCCCGGGACAGGCGGATCTACTGGGGCCAACGTCCTGACTTTC. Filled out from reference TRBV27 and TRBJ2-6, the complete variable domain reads EAQVTQNPRYLITVTGKKLTVTCSQNMNHEYMSWYRQDPGLGLRQIYYSMNVEVTDKGDVPEGYKVSRKEKRNFPLILESPSPNQTSLYFCASAPGTGGSTGANVLTFGAGSRLTVL.